Here is one TCR beta chain with its context. This entry is derived from a study of blood T cell repertoires in COVID-19. Study context: Acute and convalescent COVID-19 specimens originated in the United States, Italy and Spain.

The repertoire was sequenced with immunoSEQ multiplex PCR; TCRdb's copy has only in-frame clones and lacks some. Among under 85,000 clones listed, roughly 84% were seen once. CDR1 and CDR2 from the germline V gene are KGHDR and SFDVKD. This CDR3 is 12 amino acids long. Trimming took 5 bases from V and 10 from J, leaving 10 bases between them. The chain uses TRBV24-1 and TRBJ2-2; D might be TRBD2 (6 bases). This receptor was identified in a young man with COVID-19, enrolled during active disease. The specimen was peripheral blood. The CDR3 DNA reads as TGTGCCACCAGTGTCACGGGGGTGGAGCTGTTTTTT. It codes for CATSVTGVELFF.